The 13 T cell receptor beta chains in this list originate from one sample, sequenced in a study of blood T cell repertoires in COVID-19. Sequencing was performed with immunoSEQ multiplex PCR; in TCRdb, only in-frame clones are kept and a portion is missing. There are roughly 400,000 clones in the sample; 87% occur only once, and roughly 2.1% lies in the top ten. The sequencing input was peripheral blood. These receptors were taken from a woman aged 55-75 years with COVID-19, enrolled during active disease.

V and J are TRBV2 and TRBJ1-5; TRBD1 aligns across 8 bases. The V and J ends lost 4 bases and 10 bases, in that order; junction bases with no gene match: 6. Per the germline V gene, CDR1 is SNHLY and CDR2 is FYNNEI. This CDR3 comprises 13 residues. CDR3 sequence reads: CASSGTGKGPQHF. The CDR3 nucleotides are TGTGCCAGCAGTGGGACAGGGAAAGGACCCCAGCATTTT.

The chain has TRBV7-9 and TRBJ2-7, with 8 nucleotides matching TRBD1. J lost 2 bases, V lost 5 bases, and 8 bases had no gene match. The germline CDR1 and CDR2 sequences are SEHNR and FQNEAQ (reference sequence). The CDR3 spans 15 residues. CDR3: CASSPGTGFTYEQYF. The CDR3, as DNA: TGTGCCAGCAGCCCCGGGACAGGTTTTACCTACGAGCAGTACTTC.

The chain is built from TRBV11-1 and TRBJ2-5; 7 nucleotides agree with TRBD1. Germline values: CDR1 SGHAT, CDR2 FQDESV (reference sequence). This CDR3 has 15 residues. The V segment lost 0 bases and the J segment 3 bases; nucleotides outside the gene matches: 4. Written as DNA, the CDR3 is TGTGCCAGCAGCTTAGCGTGGGACAGCAAAGAGACCCAGTACTTC. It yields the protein CASSLAWDSKETQYF.

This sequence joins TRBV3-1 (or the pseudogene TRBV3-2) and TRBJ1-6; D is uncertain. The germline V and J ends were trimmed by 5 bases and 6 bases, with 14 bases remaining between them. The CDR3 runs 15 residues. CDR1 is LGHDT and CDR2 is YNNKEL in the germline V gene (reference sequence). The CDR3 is CASSIVAAGNSPLHF. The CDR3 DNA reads TGTGCCAGCAGCATCGTGGCCGCGGGTAATTCACCCCTCCACTTT.

CDR3 DNA: TGTGCCAGCAGTTTTCCACCGGGACAGGGCTACAATGAGCAGTTCTTC. It encodes CASSFPPGQGYNEQFF. The rearrangement uses TRBV6-5 and TRBJ2-1; 9 bases are a match to TRBD1. CDR3 length: 16 amino acids. V shed 4 bases and J 3 bases; nucleotides not matched to a gene: 7. Germline-derived CDR1 and CDR2 are MNHEY and SVGAGI.

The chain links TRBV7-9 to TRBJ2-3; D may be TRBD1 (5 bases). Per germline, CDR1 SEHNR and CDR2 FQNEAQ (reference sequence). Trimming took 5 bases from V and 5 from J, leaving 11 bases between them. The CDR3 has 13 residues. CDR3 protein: CASSGQGVDTQYF. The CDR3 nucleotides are TGTGCCAGCAGCGGCCAAGGGGTAGATACGCAGTATTTT.

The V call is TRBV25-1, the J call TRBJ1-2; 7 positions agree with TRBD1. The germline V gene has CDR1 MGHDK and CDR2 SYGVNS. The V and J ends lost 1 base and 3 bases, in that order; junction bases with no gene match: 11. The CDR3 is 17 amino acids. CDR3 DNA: TGTGCCAGCAGTGAATCCTTTACCGGGACAGCTGACTATGGCTACACCTTC. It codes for CASSESFTGTADYGYTF.

CDR3 bases: TGTGCCAGCAATCAAGTCGGGGATGGTGAAAAACTGTTTTTT. Protein sequence: CASNQVGDGEKLFF. This chain joins TRBV28 and TRBJ1-4; D is uncertain. This CDR3 spans 14 amino acids. CDR1 is MDHEN and CDR2 is SYDVKM in the germline V gene. V dropped 7 bases and J dropped 7 bases, with 16 bases sitting between them.

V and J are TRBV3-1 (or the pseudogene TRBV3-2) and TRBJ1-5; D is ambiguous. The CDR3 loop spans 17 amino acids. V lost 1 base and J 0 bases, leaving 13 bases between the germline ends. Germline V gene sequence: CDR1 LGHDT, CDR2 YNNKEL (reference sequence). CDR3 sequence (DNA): TGTGCCAGCAGCCAAGGAGCAGGCCGTAATAGCAATCAGCCCCAGCATTTT. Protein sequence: CASSQGAGRNSNQPQHF.

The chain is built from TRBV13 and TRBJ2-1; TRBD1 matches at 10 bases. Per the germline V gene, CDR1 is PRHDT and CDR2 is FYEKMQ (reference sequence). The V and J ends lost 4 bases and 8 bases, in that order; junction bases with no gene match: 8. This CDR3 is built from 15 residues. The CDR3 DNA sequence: TGTGCCAGCAGCTACAGACAGGGGGCGCGAGATGAGCAGTTCTTC. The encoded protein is CASSYRQGARDEQFF.

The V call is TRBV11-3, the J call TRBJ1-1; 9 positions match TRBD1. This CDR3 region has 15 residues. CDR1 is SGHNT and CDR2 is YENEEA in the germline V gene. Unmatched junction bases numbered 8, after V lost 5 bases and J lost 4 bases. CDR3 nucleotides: TGTGCCAGCAGCCCAGGGACAGGGAAGTTCACTGAAGCTTTCTTT. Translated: CASSPGTGKFTEAFF.

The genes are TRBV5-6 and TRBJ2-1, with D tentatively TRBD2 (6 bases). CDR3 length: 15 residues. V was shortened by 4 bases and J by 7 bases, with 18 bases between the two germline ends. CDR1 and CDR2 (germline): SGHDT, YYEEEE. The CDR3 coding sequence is TGTGCCAGCAGCCGACTCCCCGGGACTGGGAATGAGCAGTTCTTC. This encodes CASSRLPGTGNEQFF.

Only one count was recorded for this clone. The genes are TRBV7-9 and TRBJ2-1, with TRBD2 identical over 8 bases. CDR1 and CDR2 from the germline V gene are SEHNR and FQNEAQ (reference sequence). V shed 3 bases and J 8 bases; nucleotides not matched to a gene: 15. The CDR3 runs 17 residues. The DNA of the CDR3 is TGTGCCAGCAGCTTTAGGGAGGGGGTAGCGGGGATCTATGAGCAGTTCTTC. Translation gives CASSFREGVAGIYEQFF.